Included here is one T cell receptor (beta chain) sequence, with context. Its antigen is currently unknown. The source of the sample is a study of T cells in Graves' hyperthyroidism and ophthalmopathy. Turning to the study itself: Specimen type is peripheral blood, collected at initial diagnosis prior to any treatment.

Overall study findings and caveats: Researchers report that a 13 V-J model separated ophthalmopathy from stable hyperthyroidism.

The diagnostic basis comprised clinical symptoms, serum thyroxine and TRAb, thyroid ultrasound and orbital computed tomography. Fresh 10 ml peripheral blood yielded PBMCs. CDR3 length: 15 amino acids. The germline V gene encodes CDR1 MNHNS and CDR2 SASEGT. The V gene lost 2 bases and the J gene lost 2 bases, with 13 bases spanning the gap. The source material, RNA transcripts, was used to amplify TCR beta CDR3 regions. HTBI primers were employed in a first-round RT-PCR of the TCR CDR3. TCRdb processed the multiplex PCR reads anew with MiXCR; each CDR3 protein has one entry. This table has 660,000 or so distinct CDR3 sequences, around 20% appearing once.

This chain links TRBV6-1 with TRBJ2-7; D may match TRBD1 or TRBD2 (5 bases each). The sequence derives from a man between 25 and 39 years old with Graves' ophthalmopathy. The sample comprised blood. CDR3 loop: CASSEPGRTPYEQYF. In DNA, the CDR3 is TGTGCCAGCAGTGAACCGGGACGGACACCCTACGAGCAGTACTTC.